This TCR beta chain was identified in a study of CD8+ T cells in alopecia areata. Across the study: Those patients who were treated received oral tofacitinib, which was given at 5 to 10 mg twice daily for moderate-to-severe alopecia areata.

The CDR3 contains 18 residues. J was trimmed by 4 bases and V by 3 bases; bases with no gene match: 17. CDR1 is SGHTA, CDR2 FQGNSA, per germline. Extracted RNA was reverse transcribed into cDNA, the sequencing template. The repertoire was sequenced with immunoSEQ multiplex PCR; TCRdb's copy has only in-frame clones and lacks some. The sample lists about 130,000 clones, 58% occurring once. Findings and limits, study-wide: Higher clonality and more expanded CD8+ clones appeared in lesional than normal scalp. Scalp samples also yield sequences of resident alphabeta T cells from normal skin.

A word on this clone: Its antigen is still unknown.

The receptor comes from a human donor with alopecia areata. The chain couples TRBV7-2 to TRBJ2-5; 7 bases are shared with TRBD2. The sample was CD4+ T cells sorted from blood, taken at week 0. This CDR3 is CASSLNGGRGVFPETQYF. CDR3 DNA sequence: TGTGCCAGCAGCTTGAACGGCGGGAGAGGGGTTTTTCCAGAGACCCAGTACTTC.